This is a list of T cell receptor beta chains from one sample in a study of T cells in Graves' hyperthyroidism and ophthalmopathy. Each CDR3 protein gets one entry after TCRdb re-called the multiplex PCR reads with MiXCR. The sample has more than 300,000 distinct CDR3 sequences, roughly an eighth seen once. The source material was blood. These receptors originate from a woman aged 18 to 35 with Graves' hyperthyroidism. Both conserved end residues are part of each CDR3. Each record gives: V gene, J gene, clone size, D gene, CDR3 protein, CDR3 DNA. D genes are given only for firm matches. The listing skips clone size in some rows; elsewhere it reads once, few, many or a size class.

TRBV3-1	TRBJ1-3	many	-	CASSRQNGNTIYF	TGTGCCAGCAGTCGCCAAAATGGAAACACCATATATTTT
TRBV7-2	TRBJ2-1	many	-	CASSNGPPSYNEQFF	TGTGCCAGCAGCAACGGACCGCCCTCCTACAATGAGCAGTTCTTC
TRBV12-3/TRBV12-4	TRBJ1-4	few	TRBD1	CASSLSGTGDEKLFF	TGTGCCAGCAGTTTAAGCGGGACAGGGGACGAAAAACTGTTTTTT
TRBV29-1	TRBJ1-3	many	-	CSVEPGCGHTIYF	TGCAGCGTTGAACCAGGGTGCGGACACACCATATATTTT
TRBV20-1	TRBJ2-7	many	-	CSASAEGVYEQYF	TGCAGTGCTAGTGCCGAAGGCGTCTACGAGCAGTACTTC
TRBV7-2	TRBJ2-5	many	-	CASSSHPTGRERETQYF	TGTGCCAGCAGCTCCCACCCGACAGGGAGGGAGAGGGAGACCCAGTACTTC
TRBV27	TRBJ2-7	few	-	CASSFVRAGTYEQYF	TGTGCCAGCAGTTTCGTCCGGGCGGGGACCTACGAGCAGTACTTC
TRBV20-1	TRBJ2-3	few	-	CSARAGAVADTQYF	TGCAGTGCTAGGGCGGGGGCAGTGGCAGATACGCAGTATTTT
TRBV29-1	TRBJ1-1	many	-	CSVEPRLNTEAFF	TGCAGCGTTGAACCCAGGCTGAACACTGAAGCTTTCTTT
TRBV29-1	TRBJ2-3	many	-	CSVEKRRGLLGTDTQYF	TGCAGCGTTGAAAAACGACGGGGACTCCTTGGCACAGATACGCAGTATTTT
TRBV5-1	TRBJ2-2	-	-	CASSLQAGPNTGELFF	TGCGCCAGCAGCTTGCAGGCCGGACCTAACACCGGGGAGCTGTTTTTT
TRBV27	TRBJ2-5	-	TRBD2	CASSFWTSGKETQYF	TGTGCCAGCAGTTTCTGGACTAGCGGTAAAGAGACCCAGTACTTC
TRBV19	TRBJ2-1	few	-	CATSQGVNEQFF	TGTGCCACTTCCCAAGGGGTGAATGAGCAGTTCTTC
TRBV4-1	TRBJ1-2	-	TRBD1	CASSRLGQGNYGYTF	TGCGCCAGCAGCCGACTTGGACAGGGGAACTATGGCTACACCTTC
TRBV7-6	TRBJ1-1	few	-	CASSPSTGYEAFF	TGTGCCAGCAGCCCCTCCACCGGATATGAAGCTTTCTTT
TRBV15	TRBJ2-7	many	-	CATSRDTPGRPYEQYF	TGTGCCACCAGCAGAGATACGCCAGGCCGACCCTACGAGCAGTACTTC
TRBV4-2	TRBJ2-1	many	-	CASSQARLSYNEQFF	TGTGCCAGCAGCCAGGCTAGACTATCCTACAATGAGCAGTTCTTC
TRBV18	TRBJ1-1	many	-	CASSPLAEKGTEAFF	TGTGCCAGCTCACCACTGGCGGAAAAAGGCACTGAAGCTTTCTTT
TRBV5-5	TRBJ2-7	-	TRBD1	CASSFRGQSYEQYF	TGTGCCAGCAGCTTTCGGGGACAGTCCTACGAGCAGTACTTC
TRBV20-1	TRBJ2-1	-	TRBD2	CSALSGGAHNEQFF	TGCAGTGCTTTGAGCGGGGGGGCTCACAATGAGCAGTTCTTC
TRBV5-1	TRBJ2-1	-	-	CASSLGGISNEQFF	TGTGCCAGCAGCTTAGGTGGGATTAGCAATGAGCAGTTCTTC
TRBV18	TRBJ2-7	few	-	CASSPLVPTGYEQYF	TGTGCCAGCTCACCACTCGTGCCGACAGGCTACGAGCAGTACTTC
TRBV6-2/TRBV6-3	TRBJ2-7	many	-	CASSYPNEQYF	TGTGCCAGCAGTTACCCTAACGAGCAGTACTTC
TRBV2	TRBJ2-1	many	TRBD2	CASSFYSGTRPYNEQFF	TGTGCCAGCTCCTTTTACTCCGGGACTAGACCCTACAATGAGCAGTTCTTC